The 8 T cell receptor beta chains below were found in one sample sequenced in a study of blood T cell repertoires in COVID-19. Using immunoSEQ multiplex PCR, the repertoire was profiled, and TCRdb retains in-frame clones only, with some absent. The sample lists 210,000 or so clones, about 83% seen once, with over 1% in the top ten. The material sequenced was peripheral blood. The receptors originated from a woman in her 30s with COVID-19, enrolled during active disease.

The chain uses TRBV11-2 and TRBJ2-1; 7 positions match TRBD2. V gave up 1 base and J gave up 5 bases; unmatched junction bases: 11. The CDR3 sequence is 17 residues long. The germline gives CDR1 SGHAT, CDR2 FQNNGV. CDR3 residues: CASSLVMAGDYNNEQFF. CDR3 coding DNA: TGTGCCAGCAGCTTAGTTATGGCGGGAGATTATAACAATGAGCAGTTCTTC.

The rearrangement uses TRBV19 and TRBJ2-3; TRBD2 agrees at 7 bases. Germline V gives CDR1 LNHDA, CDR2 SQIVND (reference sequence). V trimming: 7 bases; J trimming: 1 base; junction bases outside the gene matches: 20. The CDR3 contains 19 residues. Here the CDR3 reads CASTPDSMREYIGTDTQYF. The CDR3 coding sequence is TGTGCCAGTACCCCCGATTCGATGCGGGAGTACATTGGCACAGATACGCAGTATTTT.

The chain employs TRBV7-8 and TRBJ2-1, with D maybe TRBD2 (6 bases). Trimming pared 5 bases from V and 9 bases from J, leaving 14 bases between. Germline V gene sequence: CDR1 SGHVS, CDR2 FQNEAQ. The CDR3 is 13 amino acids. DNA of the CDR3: TGTGCCAGCAGCCGGGACTTCCGGGGTGAGCAGTTCTTC. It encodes CASSRDFRGEQFF. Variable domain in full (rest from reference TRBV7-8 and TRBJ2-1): GAGVSQSPRYKVAKRGQDVALRCDPISGHVSLFWYQQALGQGPEFLTYFQNEAQLDKSGLPSDRFFAERPEGSVSTLKIQRTQQEDSAVYLCASSRDFRGEQFFGPGTRLTVL.

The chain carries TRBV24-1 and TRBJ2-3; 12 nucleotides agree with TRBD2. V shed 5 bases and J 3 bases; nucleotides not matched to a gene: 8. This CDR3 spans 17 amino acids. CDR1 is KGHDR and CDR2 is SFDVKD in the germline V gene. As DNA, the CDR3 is TGTGCCACCAGTGGGGGCCGACTAGCGGGGGAGACAGATACGCAGTATTTT. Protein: CATSGGRLAGETDTQYF.

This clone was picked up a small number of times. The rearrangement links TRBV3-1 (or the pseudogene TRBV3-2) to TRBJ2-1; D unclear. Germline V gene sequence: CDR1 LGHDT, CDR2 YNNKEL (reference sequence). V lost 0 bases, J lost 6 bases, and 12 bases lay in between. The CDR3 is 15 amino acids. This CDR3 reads CASSQESSGSNEQFF. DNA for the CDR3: TGTGCCAGCAGCCAAGAATCATCGGGTAGCAATGAGCAGTTCTTC.

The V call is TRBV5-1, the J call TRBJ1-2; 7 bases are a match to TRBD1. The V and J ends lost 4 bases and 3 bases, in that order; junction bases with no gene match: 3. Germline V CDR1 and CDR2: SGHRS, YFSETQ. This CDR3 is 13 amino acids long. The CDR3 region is CASSVGQYYGYTF. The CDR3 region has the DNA TGCGCCAGCAGCGTGGGACAGTACTATGGCTACACCTTC.

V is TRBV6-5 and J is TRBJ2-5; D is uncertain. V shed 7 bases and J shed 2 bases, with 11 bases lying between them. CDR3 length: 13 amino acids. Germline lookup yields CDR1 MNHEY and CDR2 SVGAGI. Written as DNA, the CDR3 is TGTGCCAGCACCGCCCCAGGACAAGAGACCCAGTACTTC. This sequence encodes CASTAPGQETQYF.

The CDR3 region has the DNA TGTGCCAGCAGCTTGGGGTTTACAGGGGATCAGCCCCAGCATTTT. Translation gives CASSLGFTGDQPQHF. The chain has TRBV5-6 and TRBJ1-5, with TRBD1 identical over 7 bases. This CDR3 comprises 15 residues. Trimming cost V 0 bases and J 5 bases; bases outside gene matches: 5. Germline V gene lookup returns CDR1 SGHDT and CDR2 YYEEEE.